This T cell receptor beta chain came from a study of cytomegalovirus exposure and HLA in healthy donors (dated by TCRdb to the late 2010s). A note on the overall study: According to an earlier analysis of 587 of the donors, about 179 million T cells yielded 90 million to 130 million unique TCR beta sequences and roughly 280 Gb of sequence data. An early release covering roughly 640 HLA-typed donors comprised approximately 290 gigabases of sequencing data and tens of millions of unique TCR sequences. Of the roughly 400 genotyped donors, roughly 80% fell in the genetic ancestry cluster associated with self-reported Caucasian donors. The study aimed to test whether cataloging public T cell receptors could reveal signatures of past pathogen exposure. The study used immunosequencing to profile the T cell repertoires of about 670 subjects and linked those repertoires to cytomegalovirus serostatus. Along with the roughly 700-subject first cohort, a separate validation cohort of some 130 different subjects was used. High-throughput TCR immunosequencing, statistical association of individual TCRs with disease status, and machine learning were combined to predict cytomegalovirus infection status. In a later analysis, previously published TCR beta repertoires from 670 or so donors were re-analyzed and high-resolution HLA genotyping was added so that TCR occurrence patterns could be studied. In the later analysis, no new phenotypic data were used to find candidate immune exposures; instead, reliance was placed on TCR beta sequences and their occurrence across donors. In an earlier analysis of a few hundred of the donors, high-throughput TCR beta sequencing was used to judge whether each TCR beta V gene segment behaved as functional or pseudogenic. Alongside the repertoire data, information on donor age, sex, ethnicity and CMV serostatus was compiled. A later genetic analysis took genome-wide SNP genotypes for about three fifths of the 666 donors and used that subset as a discovery cohort. All discovery cohort repertoires had been generated using a single sequencing platform. Both class I and class II loci were covered by HLA typing, at four-digit resolution. The number of donors typed differed by locus, with about 629-640 for A, B, C, DRB1 and DQB1, more than 500 for DQA1, about 610 for DPA1, and 472 for DPB1. Several DR-DQ haplotypes were treated as single units for association and clustering because of strong linkage in the cohort. Among 300 to 450 genotyped donors of the cohort, an average of 235,054 unique TCR beta nucleotide sequences were sequenced per donor, roughly 18% of them non-productive. The investigation overall reported the following: The presence/absence analyses assumed that sequencing depth was roughly uniform across donors, and that assumption may not be true. For the cohort, immune exposure information was limited to CMV serostatus. Broadly in line with IMGT annotations, most TCR beta V segments showed up in productive rearrangements about 87% or about 30% of the time in an earlier analysis of around 600 of the donors. Compared with equally common non-associated chains, HLA-associated TCR beta chains in a later analysis were more clonally expanded and had lower generation probabilities. The classifier was reported to diagnose cytomegalovirus status with high specificity and sensitivity in both the original cohort and the validation cohort. When HLA alleles, especially DR and DQ, strongly co-occurred, TCR associations were difficult to assign to individual alleles. It was suggested by the authors that the approach could potentially be generalized to other disease states and immunological phenotypes. This cohort had only TCR beta chains sequenced, and the lack of alpha or paired-chain data limited which features could be detected. A later analysis reported that several top co-occurrence clusters appeared linked to parvovirus B19, influenza, CMV and Epstein-Barr virus. Because HLA typing was unavailable for some donors at each locus, only the typed subset was used in association tests. Most TCR sequences were observed very rarely across donors, whereas some public TCRs were present in many individuals. Some IMGT-functional V segments, including TRBV6-2 and TRBV6-3, could not be told apart with the 87-base-pair reads, so those segments were excluded. A later analysis found that most CMV-associated TCR beta chains appeared HLA-restricted, with HLA associations seemingly driven largely by CMV exposure. A further reported finding was that TCR beta sequences accurately predicted the HLA-A and HLA-B alleles for most subjects in the first cohort. A later analysis associated 16,951 TCR beta sequences with specific HLA alleles at a false discovery rate of 0.05. Because counts were too low, fewer than 20 rarely observed V segments, including chromosome 9 orphons, were excluded from the earlier analysis of several hundred of the donors. A group of highly shared sequence variants was considered likely to be a technical artifact of the sequencing pipeline. Linkage disequilibrium might explain the correlated functional status among segregating V segments, but an unknown experimental factor could not be ruled out. In a later analysis, TCR association rates were found to vary across HLA loci, with the most associated TCRs seen for DRB1 alleles and the fewest for HLA-C alleles. A later genetic analysis reported fewer N-insertions in productive TCRs among donors in an Asian-associated ancestry cluster than the roughly 640-donor mean. The study listed around 160 TCR beta chains as associated with cytomegalovirus. A later genetic analysis associated a missense DCLRE1C variant with V-gene and J-gene trimming of TCR beta chains, and an independent cohort replicated the association. A few of the identified cytomegalovirus-associated TCR beta chains were confirmed in vitro to be specific for cytomegalovirus antigens.

In the case of this clone: The specificity of this receptor is unknown. Qualities for individual bases were not recorded, and no much larger clone is one base off.

From the cysteine up to the phenylalanine, the CDR3 has a length of 13 residues. Only the CDR3 part of the read is kept: 39 bases, read in frame from the first base. Based on the germline V gene, the CDR1 and CDR2 sequences are MDHEN and SYDVKM. V was cut back by 5 bases and J by 2 bases, leaving a gap of 9 bases between them. Preparation of the library involved the immunoSEQ multiplex PCR assay. For the multiplex PCR, a mixture combining 60 forward primers for TCR Vbeta segments and 13 reverse primers for TCR Jbeta segments was used. The CDR3 region of rearranged TCR beta genes was amplified from genomic DNA by a multiplex PCR assay. The amplified TCR beta libraries were sequenced on the Illumina HiSeq System as 87-base-pair reads. The authors' analysis ran thus. Across the roughly 670 repertoires, a later analysis counted some 80 million unique TCR beta chains, some 11 million of which were shared by at least two donors. To remove PCR and sequencing errors, raw reads were error-corrected and collapsed into unique sequences using a nearest-neighbor algorithm that merged closely related sequences. To assign V, D and J gene segments, CDR3 sequences were aligned to IMGT reference sequences. For a sequence to be retained, at least a six-nucleotide match to both a V gene segment and a J gene segment was required. A rearrangement counted as productive if the CDR3 had no stop codons and remained in frame with V and J, and every other rearrangement counted as non-productive. CDR3 was defined by IMGT convention, running from the second conserved V-encoded cysteine to the conserved J-encoded phenylalanine. Sequences without an unambiguous match to a single V gene segment were excluded from the earlier analysis of several hundred of the donors. An earlier analysis of 587 of the donors classified V segments as functional when productive rearrangements were above 56.7% and as segregating when the standard deviation between donors was above 5%. A statistical classification framework was developed to diagnose cytomegalovirus status using the catalog of TCR beta chain sequences. In a later analysis, V and J genes were assigned by comparing TCR nucleotide sequences against IMGT/GENE-DB human TR gene sequences. The TCRdist pipeline was used in a later analysis to assign CDR3 sequences and most-parsimonious VDJ recombination scenarios. In a later analysis, each TCR beta chain was defined by its CDR3 amino acid sequence together with its V-gene family, and reads without a unique V-gene family were excluded. A later analysis removed 550 to 650 highly shared, low-generation-probability nucleotide sequences to deal with suspected cross-contamination and a sequencing artifact. In a later analysis, a clonal expansion index for each public chain was calculated from normalized within-repertoire ranks of inferred template counts. In a later analysis, generation probabilities were computed with a VDJ recombination model fitted to out-of-frame rearrangements, and the resulting probabilities were checked against IGoR. In a later analysis, hypergeometric tests were used to score TCR-TCR, TCR-HLA and TCR-CMV co-occurrence, with a repertoire-size bias correction applied to TCR pairs. A later analysis estimated false discovery rates by permuting HLA or CMV assignments 20 times. In a later analysis, co-occurring TCRs were grouped using DBSCAN, with TCRdist sequence similarity added in when clustering inside HLA-allele-positive subsets. Co-occurrence clustering excluded repertoires with fewer than 30,000 or more than 120,000 public chains, plus five with anomalous nucleotide sharing. In its TCRdb copy, this immuneACCESS table keeps in-frame sequences only and misses some clones. Where compared with another copy, unresolved V genes explain less than half of these, and the others have no known cause. V and J calls plus clone size are reproduced from that table; the DNA served to infer D and trimming. This sample has about 84,000 clones in its table, and around 80% of those were observed once. The ten largest make up approximately 2.7% of the sample.

The cohort comprised under 700 healthy bone marrow donors. At the time of sampling, every cohort member was nominally healthy, though immune exposures that went unrecorded were likely present. The donor was CMV seropositive and belonged to the group of a few hundred seropositive cohort members. Every donor gave a peripheral blood sample, and the peripheral blood mononuclear cells from that sample were used for TCR beta sequencing. Genomic DNA extraction from the blood cell samples was performed with the Qiagen DNeasy Blood Extraction Kit. The rearrangement joined TRBV28 to TRBJ1-2, with no confidently assigned D gene. Sequencing input: PBMCs. The sequence derives from a male donor in good health and CMV-seropositive. DNA sequence: TGTGCCAGCAGTGGCACAAAGAACTATGGCTACACCTTC. Translated, it gives CASSGTKNYGYTF.